These 19 T cell receptor beta chains were all obtained from the same sample, sequenced in a study of identical twins. Each CDR3 protein gets one entry after TCRdb re-called the 5' RACE reads with MiXCR. Of more than 1.5 million distinct CDR3 sequences listed, under 35% were seen once; the top ten hold approximately 0.25%. The sample comprised cord blood. The receptor set was obtained from a newborn girl in good health.

The genes are TRBV3-1 and TRBJ2-3; D is ambiguous. The V gene's germline CDR1 is LGHDT and CDR2 YNNKEL (reference sequence). V gave up 2 bases and J gave up 2 bases, with 8 bases separating them. The CDR3 has 14 amino acids. CDR3 protein: CASSQRVLTDTQYF. The CDR3, as DNA: TGTGCCAGCAGCCAAAGGGTCCTCACAGATACGCAGTATTTT.

This clonotype occurred once. V is TRBV6-6 and J is TRBJ2-1, with 9 bases lining up with TRBD2. The DNA end lines up better with TRBJ2-7; the J call may be wrong. The germline gives CDR1 MNHNY, CDR2 SVGAGI (reference sequence). The CDR3 runs 13 residues. CDR3 DNA: TGTGCCAGCCAAGCGGGGGGCTACAATGAGCAGTACTTC. Encoded protein: CASQAGGYNEQYF.

This clonotype turned up a few times. This chain links TRBV28 with TRBJ2-7; the D is unclear. The CDR3 extends over 14 amino acids. Trimming shortened V by 2 bases and J by 3 bases, and 11 bases separated the two germline ends. CDR1 is MDHEN and CDR2 is SYDVKM in the germline V gene. The CDR3: CASSLRRLIYEQYF. In DNA form, the CDR3 reads TGTGCCAGCAGTTTAAGGAGATTAATCTACGAGCAGTACTTC.

The chain carries TRBV19 and TRBJ1-5; 8 bases fit TRBD1. This CDR3 comprises 16 residues. Germline lookup yields CDR1 LNHDA and CDR2 SQIVND (reference sequence). V dropped 5 bases and J dropped 0; count of bases not matched to a gene: 6. CDR3 sequence reads: CASSVSGGYSNQPQHF. The CDR3 DNA sequence: TGTGCCAGTAGTGTCTCAGGGGGCTATAGCAATCAGCCCCAGCATTTT.

This chain connects TRBV5-1 to TRBJ1-1; perhaps TRBD1 as D (6 bases). This CDR3 contains 14 residues. The germline V gene encodes CDR1 SGHRS and CDR2 YFSETQ. V shed 3 bases and J shed 1 base, with 10 bases lying between them. CDR3 coding DNA: TGCGCCAGCAGCTCCTGGGGACAGAACACTGAAGCTTTCTTT. Translation gives CASSSWGQNTEAFF.

About this clonotype itself: The final CDR3 position lacks the conserved phenylalanine or tryptophan, pointing to a likely read error. The DNA is left out, because the CDR3 cannot be placed on it with certainty; the CDR3 is given as TCRdb lists it. The rearrangement links TRBV20-1 to TRBJ1-2; the tabulated D call, TRBD1, remains unverified against the DNA. Germline V gives CDR1 DFQATT, CDR2 SNEGSKA (reference sequence). The CDR3 is 15 residues long, counting both termini. CDR3 amino acids: CSAKRLRGQDYGYTC.

The rearrangement joins TRBV13 to TRBJ1-1; D unresolved. In germline, CDR1 is PRHDT, CDR2 FYEKMQ (reference sequence). Trimming removed 7 bases from V and 7 bases from J, with 13 bases in between. The CDR3 totals 12 residues. In DNA, the CDR3 is TGTGCCAGCACCCGGGCCCAGCATGAAGCTTTCTTT. Its translation is CASTRAQHEAFF.

A few counts support this clonotype. This chain joins TRBV20-1 and TRBJ2-1, with 9 positions matching TRBD2. The CDR3 extends over 15 amino acids. The V gene end was trimmed by 0 bases and the J gene end by 8 bases; junction bases not matched to a gene: 8. Germline V gene sequence: CDR1 DFQATT, CDR2 SNEGSKA (reference sequence). The CDR3 protein is CSAREGSGSWDEQFF. In nucleotides, the CDR3 is TGCAGTGCTAGAGAGGGTAGCGGGAGCTGGGATGAGCAGTTCTTC.

The genes are TRBV6-1 and TRBJ1-3; D call uncertain. The CDR3 runs to 14 residues. Per germline, CDR1 MNHNS and CDR2 SASEGT. V gave up 2 bases and J gave up 2 bases, with 7 bases separating them. The CDR3 loop is CASSEIWAGNTIYF. The CDR3 DNA follows: TGTGCCAGCAGTGAAATTTGGGCTGGAAACACCATATATTTT.

The chain carries TRBV20-1 and TRBJ2-3, with D uncertain. The CDR3 sequence is 12 residues long. The V gene lost 7 bases and the J gene lost 2 bases, with 10 bases spanning the gap. Looked up from germline, CDR1 is DFQATT and CDR2 is SNEGSKA (reference sequence). The CDR3 spells CSERQFTDTQYF. For the CDR3, the DNA is TGCAGTGAGAGACAATTCACAGATACGCAGTATTTT.

This clonotype turned up a few times. The V and J genes are TRBV24-1 and TRBJ1-5; TRBD1 matches at 8 bases. From germline, CDR1 is KGHDR and CDR2 SFDVKD. After removal of 6 bases from V and 6 bases from J, the junction contained 6 bases not matched to a gene. The CDR3 totals 14 residues. In DNA form, the CDR3 reads TGTGCCACCAGTACGGACAGGGCGGTTCAGCCCCAGCATTTT. Translation gives CATSTDRAVQPQHF.

This clonotype was counted a few times. This rearrangement joins TRBV29-1 to TRBJ2-1, with 8 bases aligning to TRBD2. There are 13 residues in the CDR3. The germline CDR1 and CDR2 sequences are SQVTM and ANQGSEA. The trim removed 6 bases at V and 9 bases at J, leaving 10 bases unmatched. The CDR3 loop reads CSVGLAERGEQFF. The CDR3 nucleotides read TGCAGCGTCGGACTAGCCGAACGTGGTGAGCAGTTCTTC.

The chain joins TRBV20-1 to TRBJ2-3; TRBD2 aligns across 12 bases. The V segment lost 5 bases and the J segment 2 bases; nucleotides outside the gene matches: 5. Germline CDR1 reads DFQATT; CDR2 reads SNEGSKA (reference sequence). The CDR3 is 15 residues long. The CDR3 spells CSASSGRALTDTQYF. The CDR3 nucleotides read TGCAGTGCTTCTAGCGGGAGGGCACTCACAGATACGCAGTATTTT.

A few counts support this clonotype. The rearrangement joins TRBV12-3 or TRBV12-4 to TRBJ2-5; perhaps TRBD1 as D (8 bases). V was pared by 5 bases and J by 1 base, with 26 bases between. This CDR3 is built from 19 residues. CDR3 in DNA: TGTGCCAGCAGTGGGAGGTCAGGGGGCACCGGGACTACCCAAGAGACCCAGTACTTC. As protein: CASSGRSGGTGTTQETQYF.

This chain connects TRBV25-1 to TRBJ1-3; unclear D gene. The CDR3 has 14 residues. With 8 bases removed from V and 1 base from J, the gap between germline ends came to 12 bases. In germline, CDR1 is MGHDK, CDR2 SYGVNS. The CDR3 DNA sequence: TGTGCCAGCTATGACGACGCTTCTGGAAACACCATATATTTT. This translates into CASYDDASGNTIYF.

The genes are TRBV20-1 and TRBJ1-5; possible D gene TRBD1, 6 bases. This CDR3 region has 15 residues. V lost 1 base and J lost 7, with 17 bases in between. Germline V gives CDR1 DFQATT, CDR2 SNEGSKA (reference sequence). This CDR3 reads CSARVPREGGQPQHF. CDR3 DNA: TGCAGTGCTAGAGTCCCGAGGGAAGGGGGACAGCCCCAGCATTTT.

The gene calls are TRBV20-1 and TRBJ2-3, with 12 nucleotides matching TRBD2. Germline-derived CDR1 and CDR2 are DFQATT and SNEGSKA (reference sequence). This CDR3 contains 15 residues. Losses at the gene ends were 6 bases for V and 3 bases for J; bases not matched to a gene: 7. CDR3 nucleotides: TGCAGTGCAGGAGGACTAGCGGGAAGAACAGATACGCAGTATTTT. Its protein product is CSAGGLAGRTDTQYF.

This clonotype was counted only a few times. The rearrangement links TRBV4-2 to TRBJ2-7, with 10 bases aligning to TRBD2. The CDR3 runs to 15 residues. Trimming removed 3 bases from V and 2 bases from J; junction bases left unmatched: 4. The V gene's germline CDR1 is LGHNA and CDR2 YNFKEQ. The CDR3 DNA reads TGTGCCAGCAGCCACCCTAGCGGGAGAGCCTACGAGCAGTACTTC. Translating gives CASSHPSGRAYEQYF.

This sequence joins TRBV14 and TRBJ2-3; weak D call: TRBD1 (6 bases). The V end lost 4 bases, the J end lost 2 bases, and 16 bases lay between the germline ends. Per germline, CDR1 SGHDN and CDR2 FVKESK. The CDR3 spans 16 residues. The DNA for the CDR3 is TGTGCCAGCAGCCGGTTGACAGGCCCCCTCACAGATACGCAGTATTTT. It translates to CASSRLTGPLTDTQYF.